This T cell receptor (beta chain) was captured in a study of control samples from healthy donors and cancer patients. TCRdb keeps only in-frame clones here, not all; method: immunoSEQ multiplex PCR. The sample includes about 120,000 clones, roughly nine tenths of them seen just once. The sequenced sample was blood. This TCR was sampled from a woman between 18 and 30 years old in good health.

The CDR3 nucleotides are TGTGCCAGCAGCCCAAGTTCCGTGTGGGGGGTGAACACTGAAGCTTTCTTT. It is translated as CASSPSSVWGVNTEAFF. The chain joins TRBV5-5 to TRBJ1-1; the D gene is possibly TRBD1 (5 bases). Germline CDR1 is SGHKS and CDR2 is YYEKEE (reference sequence). The CDR3 covers 17 residues. V gave up 4 bases and J gave up 0 bases, with 19 bases separating them.